This entry is about one T cell receptor beta chain. Its target is not known. Data came from immunoSEQ multiplex PCR; TCRdb stores just in-frame clones and leaves some out. The sample lists about 160,000 clones, approximately 96% occurring once. This entry belongs to a study of cytomegalovirus exposure and HLA in healthy donors. As for the study in general: In a later analysis, the roughly 120 validation repertoires were reported to have used the same platform as the roughly 600 first-cohort repertoires. Study-level findings and limits: Subsequent analysis revealed that first-cohort TCR clusters tended to co-occur in the approximately 120 validation repertoires. Some TCR beta chains (more than 150 of them) were listed as cytomegalovirus-associated.

Losses at the gene ends were 4 bases for V and 3 bases for J; bases not matched to a gene: 11. CDR1 and CDR2 (germline): MNHNY, SVGAGI (reference sequence). The CDR3 has 16 residues. These donors were members of the roughly 120-subject validation cohort, a group separate from the roughly 670-subject first cohort. The rearrangement links TRBV6-6 to TRBJ2-7, with 8 bases identical to TRBD2. The sequenced material came from PBMCs. The TCR was taken from a woman aged 18-29 years in good health and CMV-seronegative. The CDR3 loop reads CASSSPGSAGDYEQYF. CDR3 nucleotides: TGTGCCAGCAGTTCCCCCGGGTCAGCGGGGGACTACGAGCAGTACTTC.